This is a list of T cell receptor beta chains from one sample in a study of blood T cells in healthy people across ages. TCRdb re-analysed the 5' RACE reads in MiXCR, keeping a single row per CDR3 protein. Among about 730,000 distinct CDR3 sequences, roughly 47% were seen once, and the ten largest hold under 25%. What was sequenced was blood. The origin of the receptors is a woman aged 55-69 years in good health. Each CDR3 is given with its conserved first and last residue. Each record gives: CDR3 protein, CDR3 DNA, V gene, clone size, J gene, D gene. D genes are given only for firm matches. Clone size is given for some rows only: seen once, a few or many times, or a class if the clone is expanded.

cdr3_aa: CSVVLAGYYNEQYF; cdr3_nt: TGCAGCGTCGTACTAGCGGGGTACTACAATGAGCAGTACTTC; v_call: TRBV29-1; clone_size: NA; j_call: TRBJ2-7; d_call: TRBD2
cdr3_aa: CASSQVQELRTQYF; cdr3_nt: TGTGCCAGCAGCCAAGTCCAAGAGTTGCGGACCCAGTACTTC; v_call: TRBV4-2; clone_size: many; j_call: TRBJ2-5; d_call: NA
cdr3_aa: CSASLAGIQETQYF; cdr3_nt: TGCAGTGCTAGCCTAGCGGGGATCCAAGAGACCCAGTACTTC; v_call: TRBV20-1; clone_size: NA; j_call: TRBJ2-5; d_call: TRBD2
cdr3_aa: CAVGKIPYF; cdr3_nt: TGTGCGGTGGGGAAGATCCCGTACTTC; v_call: TRBV27; clone_size: NA; j_call: TRBJ2-4; d_call: NA
cdr3_aa: CASSLNLNTEAFF; cdr3_nt: TGTGCCAGCAGCTTGAATCTAAACACTGAAGCTTTCTTT; v_call: TRBV12-3/TRBV12-4; clone_size: many; j_call: TRBJ1-1; d_call: NA
cdr3_aa: CASRTFTNTEAFF; cdr3_nt: TGTGCCAGCCGGACTTTCACGAACACTGAAGCTTTCTTT; v_call: TRBV6-1; clone_size: NA; j_call: TRBJ1-1; d_call: NA
cdr3_aa: CASTFLGEQFF; cdr3_nt: TGTGCCAGCACCTTTCTGGGTGAGCAGTTCTTC; v_call: TRBV12-3/TRBV12-4; clone_size: many; j_call: TRBJ2-1; d_call: NA
cdr3_aa: CASRADSYNSPLHF; cdr3_nt: TGTGCCAGCAGGGCAGACTCCTATAATTCACCCCTCCACTTT; v_call: TRBV27; clone_size: NA; j_call: TRBJ1-6; d_call: NA
cdr3_aa: CSARVGSGTVTGTQYF; cdr3_nt: TGCAGTGCTAGAGTCGGGAGCGGGACCGTTACAGGTACGCAGTATTTT; v_call: TRBV20-1; clone_size: NA; j_call: TRBJ2-3; d_call: TRBD2
cdr3_aa: CATSTGTGTSGRTDTQYF; cdr3_nt: TGTGCCACCAGTACCGGGACAGGGACTAGCGGACGGACAGATACGCAGTATTTT; v_call: TRBV24-1; clone_size: NA; j_call: TRBJ2-3; d_call: TRBD2
cdr3_aa: CASSLDRETQYF; cdr3_nt: TGCGCCAGCAGCTTGGATCGAGAGACCCAGTACTTC; v_call: TRBV11-2; clone_size: many; j_call: TRBJ2-5; d_call: NA
cdr3_aa: CTSSKGQGASSYEQYF; cdr3_nt: TGTACCAGCAGCAAGGGACAGGGGGCGAGCTCCTACGAGCAGTACTTC; v_call: TRBV9; clone_size: NA; j_call: TRBJ2-7; d_call: TRBD1
cdr3_aa: CASSARLAIGQFF; cdr3_nt: TGTGCCAGCAGCGCCAGACTAGCAATAGGGCAGTTCTTC; v_call: TRBV7-2; clone_size: NA; j_call: TRBJ2-1; d_call: TRBD2
cdr3_aa: CASSPGTGANQPQHF; cdr3_nt: TGTGCCAGCAGTCCGGGGACAGGGGCCAATCAGCCCCAGCATTTT; v_call: TRBV27; clone_size: NA; j_call: TRBJ1-5; d_call: TRBD1
cdr3_aa: CASSFSGADTGELFF; cdr3_nt: TGTGCCAGCAGCTTTTCAGGGGCGGATACCGGGGAGCTGTTTTTT; v_call: TRBV5-6; clone_size: NA; j_call: TRBJ2-2; d_call: NA
cdr3_aa: CASSPGQRGGPDTQYF; cdr3_nt: TGTGCCAGCTCACCAGGCCAGCGGGGGGGCCCAGATACGCAGTATTTT; v_call: TRBV18; clone_size: few; j_call: TRBJ2-3; d_call: TRBD2
cdr3_aa: CASSLGVAVAYNEQFF; cdr3_nt: TGTGCCAGCAGCTTAGGGGTAGCGGTCGCCTACAATGAGCAGTTCTTC; v_call: TRBV5-6; clone_size: NA; j_call: TRBJ2-1; d_call: NA
cdr3_aa: CSAQGFHSYEQYF; cdr3_nt: TGCAGCGCACAGGGGTTCCATTCCTACGAGCAGTACTTC; v_call: TRBV29-1; clone_size: many; j_call: TRBJ2-7; d_call: TRBD1
cdr3_aa: CASSYSGLGTDTQYF; cdr3_nt: TGTGCCAGCAGTTACTCGGGTCTGGGCACAGATACGCAGTATTTT; v_call: TRBV6-2/TRBV6-3; clone_size: many; j_call: TRBJ2-3; d_call: NA
cdr3_aa: CASSQDGWGAYGYTF; cdr3_nt: TGTGCCAGCAGCCAAGATGGTTGGGGGGCCTATGGCTACACCTTC; v_call: TRBV3-1; clone_size: NA; j_call: TRBJ1-2; d_call: NA
cdr3_aa: CASSQDRRGGETQYF; cdr3_nt: TGTGCCAGCAGCCAAGATCGGCGGGGGGGAGAGACCCAGTACTTC; v_call: TRBV4-2; clone_size: NA; j_call: TRBJ2-5; d_call: TRBD2
cdr3_aa: CASSLGQGKGYDGYTF; cdr3_nt: TGTGCCAGCAGTTTAGGGCAGGGCAAGGGTTACGATGGCTACACCTTC; v_call: TRBV27; clone_size: NA; j_call: TRBJ1-2; d_call: NA
cdr3_aa: CASVRQGLCSYEQYF; cdr3_nt: TGTGCCAGCGTTAGACAGGGTCTCTGCTCCTACGAGCAGTACTTC; v_call: TRBV21-1; clone_size: NA; j_call: TRBJ2-7; d_call: NA
cdr3_aa: CASSLAAGVLTQYF; cdr3_nt: TGTGCCAGCAGCTTAGCGGCAGGGGTCCTTACGCAGTATTTT; v_call: TRBV7-2; clone_size: many; j_call: TRBJ2-3; d_call: NA
cdr3_aa: CASSQGWGETQYF; cdr3_nt: TGTGCCAGCAGCCAAGGCTGGGGGGAGACCCAGTACTTC; v_call: TRBV4-2; clone_size: NA; j_call: TRBJ2-5; d_call: NA
cdr3_aa: CAISESGTGGILNTEAFF; cdr3_nt: TGTGCCATCAGTGAGTCGGGGACAGGGGGAATTTTGAACACTGAAGCTTTCTTT; v_call: TRBV10-3; clone_size: NA; j_call: TRBJ1-1; d_call: TRBD1